This entry is about one T cell receptor (beta chain). The CDR3 is 14 amino acids. V lost 2 bases, J lost 6 bases, and 10 bases lay in between. Germline V gene sequence: CDR1 SEHNR, CDR2 FQNEAQ (reference sequence). Some clones are missing from TCRdb's copy, which holds only in-frame ones; the method was immunoSEQ multiplex PCR. The sample holds fewer than 45,000 clones, 85% to 95% seen once. The source of the sample is a study of T cell changes during pregnancy in multiple sclerosis. This sample comprised CD4+ T cells from peripheral blood mononuclear cells, obtained in the third trimester of pregnancy. The receptor's source is a female donor with multiple sclerosis, enrolled in a pregnancy study. The chain joins TRBV7-9 to TRBJ2-2; D is uncertain. The CDR3 is CASSLLLGSGELFF. The CDR3 DNA sequence: TGTGCCAGCAGCTTACTTCTGGGCTCCGGGGAGCTGTTTTTT.